This T cell receptor beta chain was found in a study of siplizumab effects on memory and regulatory T cells. Study information: Paired mixed lymphocyte reaction conditions consisted of siplizumab at 1 ug/mL or no drug. Study conclusions and caveats: Alloreactive sequences traceable to unstimulated CD4+ memory cells were significantly reduced by siplizumab.

The table came from immunoSEQ multiplex PCR; TCRdb's copy has only in-frame clones and leaves some out. The repertoire holds 9,500 to 13,000 clones, just over 45% seen once, with roughly 22% in the top ten. Coculturing was carried out on the mixed lymphocyte reaction cells. It lasted 5 to 7 days and was done at 37°C. The V gene end was trimmed by 1 base and the J gene end by 4 bases; junction bases not matched to a gene: 20. Per the germline V gene, CDR1 is SGHRS and CDR2 is YFSETQ. The CDR3 is made up of 21 amino acids. To note about this clone: Its antigen is as yet unknown.

Source material: CFSE-low (dividing) CD4+ T cells sorted from an allogeneic mixed lymphocyte reaction. The TCR originated in a human donor in good health; the cells came from an allogeneic mixed lymphocyte reaction. V gene TRBV5-1 combines with J gene TRBJ2-2, with 9 nucleotides matching TRBD1. The CDR3 bases are TGCGCCAGCAGCTTGACCCCCTCGGGACAGGGTCGGGTGTGTGGCACCGGGGAGCTGTTTTTT. Residues: CASSLTPSGQGRVCGTGELFF.